A single T cell receptor beta chain is shown here with its context. Its antigen is unidentified. Trimming took 0 bases from V and 0 from J, leaving 5 bases between them. The CDR3 has 13 residues. CDR1 is DFQATT and CDR2 is SNEGSKA in the germline V gene (reference sequence). These data come from a study of T cell repertoires in cytomegalovirus infection. TCRdb itself ran the reads through MiXCR, one entry per CDR3 protein. The top ten hold 26% of the sample, which has tens of thousands of distinct CDR3 sequences, over 15% seen once. The sample consisted of CD8+ T cells from cultured PBMCs, taken from culture after CMV antigen stimulation. The TCR was taken from a human donor in good health (CMV status not recorded). Some clones in this sample may be carry-over from other donors' samples. The V gene is TRBV20-1, the J gene TRBJ1-1, with unresolved D. The CDR3 loop is CSARDTVNTEAFF. The CDR3 coding sequence is TGCAGTGCTAGAGATACGGTGAACACTGAAGCTTTCTTT.